What follows are 14 T cell receptor beta chains derived from one specimen sequenced in a study of breast tumors, draining lymph nodes, adjacent tissues. TCRdb re-called the multiplex PCR reads with MiXCR, one entry per CDR3 protein. This table holds 13,000 or so distinct CDR3 sequences, around three fifths found once. What was sequenced was tumor-adjacent breast tissue. Receptor source: a female donor with breast cancer. Some clones in this sample may be carry-over from other donors' samples.

The rearrangement joins TRBV20-1 to TRBJ1-4; 7 bases agree with TRBD1. Per the germline V gene, CDR1 is DFQATT and CDR2 is SNEGSKA (reference sequence). The CDR3 runs 14 residues. Germline trimming cut 5 bases from V and 5 bases from J; bases unmatched to any gene: 8. The CDR3 sequence is CSAPVRDSNEKLFF. The CDR3 DNA reads as TGCAGTGCTCCGGTACGGGACAGCAATGAAAAACTGTTTTTT.

This clonotype was counted once. The V call is TRBV11-3, the J call TRBJ2-7; D is perhaps TRBD1 or TRBD2 (5 bases each). V lost 7 bases, J lost 4 bases, and 23 bases lay in between. Germline-derived CDR1 and CDR2 are SGHNT and YENEEA. The CDR3 loop spans 16 amino acids. CDR3 residues: CASTPWGRGVEYEQYF. DNA for the CDR3: TGTGCCAGCACCCCATGGGGTAGGGGAGTCGAGTACGAGCAGTACTTC.

At least ten counts were recorded for this clonotype. The rearrangement joins TRBV7-3 to TRBJ2-3, with 10 positions matching TRBD2. The ends lost 8 bases at V and 3 bases at J; junction bases unmatched: 8. CDR3 length: 15 amino acids. Germline values: CDR1 SGHTA, CDR2 FQGTGA. Here the CDR3 reads CASGLSGRGTDTQYF. CDR3 nucleotides: TGTGCCAGCGGACTGAGCGGGAGGGGGACAGATACGCAGTATTTT.

The CDR3 sequence: CASSIGEHGYTF. Here the CDR3 DNA reads TGTGCCAGTAGTATAGGAGAACATGGCTACACCTTC. The genes are TRBV19 and TRBJ1-2; D not resolved. The V gene's germline CDR1 is LNHDA and CDR2 SQIVND (reference sequence). The CDR3 length is 12 residues. V was pared by 1 base and J by 6 bases, with 6 bases between. The full variable domain, its missing parts supplied by reference TRBV19 and TRBJ1-2, is DGGITQSPKYLFRKEGQNVTLSCEQNLNHDAMYWYRQDPGQGLRLIYYSQIVNDFQKGDIAEGYSVSREKKESFPLTVTSAQKNPTAFYLCASSIGEHGYTFGSGTRLTVV.

At least ten counts were recorded for this clonotype. The chain uses TRBV11-2 and TRBJ2-5, with 10 bases aligning to TRBD1. CDR1 and CDR2 (germline): SGHAT, FQNNGV. V was pared by 0 bases and J by 3 bases, with 7 bases of the junction left unmatched. The CDR3 spans 17 residues. CDR3 amino acids: CASSLDGPGQGKETQYF. The CDR3 DNA is TGTGCCAGCAGCTTAGACGGGCCGGGACAGGGGAAAGAGACCCAGTACTTC.

This clonotype was picked up many times. The chain uses TRBV19 and TRBJ1-6, with D perhaps matching TRBD1 (5 bases). Per the germline V gene, CDR1 is LNHDA and CDR2 is SQIVND (reference sequence). The CDR3 extends over 15 amino acids. The V end lost 5 bases, the J end lost 10 bases, and 18 bases lay between the germline ends. CDR3 sequence reads: CASSPGRGDRSPLHF. The CDR3 bases are TGTGCCAGTAGTCCGGGGCGGGGAGATCGGTCACCCCTCCACTTT.

A remark on this clonotype: A read error may account for a junction end that differs from germline. The chain combines TRBV24-1 with TRBJ1-2; the D is unclear. Germline CDR1 KGHDR, CDR2 SFDVKD. The CDR3 is 11 residues long. The CDR3 spells CATSDLYGYAF. The CDR3 nucleotides are TGTGCCACCAGTGATTTGTATGGCTACGCCTTC.

As for this clonotype: Compared with germline, one end of the junction differs, possibly owing to a read error. The chain uses TRBV30 and TRBJ1-4, with TRBD1 matching over 7 bases. The CDR3 loop spans 17 amino acids. CDR1 GTSNPN and CDR2 SVGIG come from the germline V gene (reference sequence). The CDR3 DNA reads as TGTGCCTGCAGTGCCGTACCAACACCGGGACAGAATGAAAAACTGTTTTTT. This sequence encodes CACSAVPTPGQNEKLFF.

This clonotype was detected once. This chain joins TRBV20-1 and TRBJ1-2, with D unresolved. CDR1 is DFQATT and CDR2 is SNEGSKA in the germline V gene (reference sequence). The CDR3 totals 11 residues. V dropped 3 bases and J dropped 6 bases, with 8 bases sitting between them. CDR3 in amino acids: CSARTDHGYTF. The CDR3 DNA follows: TGCAGTGCTAGGACCGACCATGGCTACACCTTC.

This chain links TRBV30 with TRBJ2-3; D gene uncertain. This CDR3 is built from 13 residues. V lost 3 bases and J 1 base, leaving 8 bases between the germline ends. Germline V gene sequence: CDR1 GTSNPN, CDR2 SVGIG (reference sequence). The DNA for the CDR3 is TGTGCCTGGAGGGGCAGTCGCACAGATACGCAGTATTTT. Its protein is CAWRGSRTDTQYF.

The chain couples TRBV7-8 to TRBJ2-7; no reliable D call. The germline V gene has CDR1 SGHVS and CDR2 FQNEAQ. CDR3 length: 12 residues. The germline V and J ends were trimmed by 5 bases and 2 bases, with 7 bases remaining between them. CDR3 sequence (DNA): TGTGCCAGCAGCGTAGACACCTACGAGCAGTACTTC. This codes for CASSVDTYEQYF. Filled out from reference TRBV7-8 and TRBJ2-7, the complete variable domain reads GAGVSQSPRYKVAKRGQDVALRCDPISGHVSLFWYQQALGQGPEFLTYFQNEAQLDKSGLPSDRFFAERPEGSVSTLKIQRTQQEDSAVYLCASSVDTYEQYFGPGTRLTVT.

Ten or more counts support this clonotype. The rearrangement joins TRBV19 to TRBJ1-5; 8 bases agree with TRBD1. V lost 8 bases, J lost 6 bases, and 9 bases stayed unmatched. CDR1 is LNHDA and CDR2 is SQIVND in the germline V gene (reference sequence). The CDR3 has 14 amino acids. CDR3 amino acids: CASSLAGGIQPQHF. CDR3 in DNA: TGTGCCAGTTCCTTGGCAGGGGGCATTCAGCCCCAGCATTTT.

The chain is built from TRBV19 and TRBJ1-2, with D tentatively TRBD1 (6 bases). Germline loops: CDR1 LNHDA, CDR2 SQIVND (reference sequence). The germline V and J ends were trimmed by 1 base and 0 bases, with 12 bases remaining between them. This CDR3 has 16 residues. The CDR3 DNA sequence: TGTGCCAGTAGTATAGCCAGGGGCCGAGCTAACTATGGCTACACCTTC. Translated, it gives CASSIARGRANYGYTF.

This clonotype appeared a few times. The V call is TRBV5-6, the J call TRBJ2-5; perhaps TRBD2 as D (6 bases). This CDR3 has 14 amino acids. Deletions cut 4 bases from V and 4 bases from J, with 14 bases between. Germline CDR1 is SGHDT and CDR2 is YYEEEE. CDR3 bases: TGTGCCAGCAGCCTCGGGACTGCAGGAGAGACCCAGTACTTC. Its protein is CASSLGTAGETQYF.